This TCR beta chain derives from a study of blood T cells in healthy people across ages. Whole-study findings and limits: Diversity of TCR beta per million T cells declined in a roughly linear way with age. Diversity estimates drawn from one million T cells were deemed underestimates.

A second PCR of 7 to 11 cycles used a sample-barcoded 5' primer and a J-beta primer mix. Carrying 12 random nucleotides, a template-switch adaptor labeled each individual cDNA molecule. TCRdb processed the 5' RACE reads anew with MiXCR; each CDR3 protein has one entry. The data contain 800,000 to 1,000,000 distinct CDR3 sequences, approximately 49% of them seen just once; the ten biggest clones take up 13%. CDR3 length equals 17 residues. Germline values: CDR1 SGHTA, CDR2 FQGNSA. After removal of 5 bases from V and 2 bases from J, the junction contained 12 bases not matched to a gene. Drawn from each donor were approximately 10 milliliters of peripheral blood. Comments on this clonotype: Its antigen is as yet unknown.

The receptor was derived from a man aged 25-40 years in good health. Material: blood. The J gene is TRBJ2-3, the V gene TRBV7-2; 8 bases are a match to TRBD2. This chain's CDR3 is CASSRLPSGGLTDTQYF. Here the CDR3 DNA reads TGTGCCAGCAGCCGACTTCCCTCGGGGGGGCTCACAGATACGCAGTATTTT.